Listed below are T cell receptor beta chains from one sample, sequenced in a study of blood T cell repertoires in COVID-19. Measured with immunoSEQ multiplex PCR; TCRdb has only the in-frame clones, and not every one. This table holds about 270,000 clones, approximately 88% found once. Sequencing was performed on PBMCs or T cells enriched from blood (not recorded which). The origin of the receptors is a woman aged 40 to 55 with acute COVID-19. CDR3s leave out the opening cysteine and the closing phenylalanine or tryptophan. Fields, in order: clone size, CDR3 length, V gene, CDR3 protein. The size entry is marked missing in some rows and otherwise reads once, few, many or a size class.

>once|13|TRBV7-6
ASSFGRELVGELF
>NA|10|TRBV10-3
AIRDSSYEQY
>NA|11|TRBV12-3/TRBV12-4
ASTRDRPGEQF
>NA|12|TRBV6-5
ASSYFGEGTEAF
>NA|13|TRBV5-6
ASSLRQGAGNTIY
>NA|12|TRBV28
ASSQGDSYNEQF
>once|11|TRBV6-1
ASSEAWAETQY
>NA|12|TRBV6-1
ASSDSWEPQPQH
>once|12|TRBV2
ASKTLGGNQPQH
>NA|14|TRBV18
ASSPAGQGSGNTIY
>once|10|TRBV12-3/TRBV12-4
ASGGQGEKLF
>NA|13|TRBV11-2
ASSWSDRSTDTQY
>NA|12|TRBV27
ASSLSGDSYEQY
>NA|14|TRBV4-1
ASSPNAGVESYGYT
>once|15|TRBV5-5
ASSLVAGTATTDTQY
>NA|12|TRBV28
ASSLGGETYEQY
>NA|12|TRBV7-9
ASSFTGVADTQY
>NA|13|TRBV18
ASSPITELGEKLF
>NA|12|TRBV6-2/TRBV6-3
ASSYISSADTQY
>NA|15|TRBV6-4
ASSDSSGTGGLYGYT
>once|12|TRBV20-1
SASPFSGANVLT
>NA|12|TRBV11-2
ASRDRDRDTEAF
>NA|14|TRBV20-1
SASQTLNRMNTEAF
>NA|12|TRBV7-9
ASSLVSDNQPQH
>NA|11|TRBV29-1
SVSGGWGTEAF
>NA|12|TRBV7-2
ASSLAPDYYGYT
>NA|10|TRBV5-1
ASRTAQETQY
>NA|11|TRBV29-1
SVPGRGGGKLF
>NA|14|TRBV5-6
ASSLAWRSSYNEQF
>NA|10|TRBV30
AWSPSNEKLF
>NA|17|TRBV4-2
ASSQATPGPEYSNQPQH
>NA|11|TRBV6-5
ASRDRVHWALH
>once|13|TRBV28
ASRIPGAANEKLF
>NA|13|TRBV2
ASSGQAANTGELF
>NA|12|TRBV11-3
ASSLDLLGAEAF
>few|12|TRBV5-6
ASNRFDRETEAF
>NA|12|TRBV6-4
ASSQGAGNQPQH
>NA|14|TRBV19
ASSPKTSGGLNEQF
>once|12|TRBV7-9
ASSSAGGQETQY
>NA|12|TRBV7-2
ASSTYRAGETQY
>few|13|TRBV30
AWSVGGFGNQPQH
>NA|9|TRBV20-1
SAGTGNEQF
>NA|14|TRBV5-1
ASSRRSSSSYNEQF
>NA|13|TRBV11-3
ASRSSLRGENEQF
>NA|12|TRBV7-9
ASSRWDSEEKLF
>NA|11|TRBV9
ASSVGRSGGYT
>NA|14|TRBV14
ASSQGQREIYNEQF